This TCR beta chain was profiled in a study of T-cell memory formation after mild COVID-19. TCRdb passed the 5' RACE reads through MiXCR, listing each CDR3 protein once. The sample comprises 150,000 to 200,000 distinct CDR3 sequences, approximately 10% of which are singletons, and roughly 3.8% rests with the top ten. Study results and caveats: Researchers could not confirm that second-wave clones peaking on day 37 targeted SARS-CoV-2.

Unmatched junction bases numbered 2, after V lost 3 bases and J lost 2 bases. The CDR3 runs 15 residues. Germline V gene lookup returns CDR1 SGHRS and CDR2 YFSETQ. This clonotype has only a few counts. Antigen unknown. The gene calls are TRBV5-1 and TRBJ2-6; 7 positions agree with TRBD1. Material: PBMCs or a T cell subset sorted from them (not recorded which). The sequence was collected from a man between 18 and 29 years old who had mild COVID-19 (a few samples of this study predate the infection). Cell type and time point are not known. The CDR3 here is CASSSQGPGANVLTF. The DNA of the CDR3 is TGCGCCAGCAGCTCACAGGGGCCTGGGGCCAACGTCCTGACTTTC.